The next 18 T cell receptor beta chains were all read from a single sample in a study of spatial heterogeneity in lung cancer. As for time point: sample taken at primary tumor resection. MiXCR, applied by TCRdb to the 5' RACE reads, yields one record per CDR3 protein. The table has tens of thousands of distinct CDR3 sequences, 6.5% to 8% seen once; the top ten hold 14%. Sequenced here: PBMCs, sampled at surgery. These receptors were obtained from a male donor with early-stage non-small cell lung cancer.

This clonotype has a count of ten or more. CDR3 bases: TGCAGTGCCCCGCCGGTACTACAGGGGGCCGGGGATCAGCCCCAGCATTTT. This gives the protein CSAPPVLQGAGDQPQHF. The chain combines TRBV20-1 with TRBJ1-5; 9 nucleotides line up with TRBD1. Germline V gives CDR1 DFQATT, CDR2 SNEGSKA (reference sequence). The CDR3 is 17 residues long. Trimming cost V 6 bases and J 5 bases; bases outside gene matches: 17.

Only a few counts were recorded for this clonotype. This chain joins TRBV6-5 and TRBJ2-7, with D perhaps TRBD1 or TRBD2 (5 bases each). Germline-derived CDR1 and CDR2 are MNHEY and SVGAGI. The CDR3 runs 15 residues. Trimming removed 5 bases at V and 3 bases at J, with 17 bases between. CDR3 amino acids: CASSPLGLGDYEQYF. The CDR3 DNA reads TGTGCCAGCAGTCCGCTGGGCCTGGGGGACTACGAGCAGTACTTC.

This clonotype was seen repeatedly, ten times or more. The chain uses TRBV30 and TRBJ2-2, with D tentatively TRBD1 (6 bases). The germline gives CDR1 GTSNPN, CDR2 SVGIG (reference sequence). The CDR3 extends over 17 amino acids. V dropped 4 bases and J dropped 5 bases, with 23 bases sitting between them. The CDR3 DNA is TGTGCCTGGACTCTTAAACAGGGAACGAGGGTAACCGGGGAGCTGTTTTTT. As protein: CAWTLKQGTRVTGELFF.

This clonotype occurred many times. This chain uses TRBV7-2 with TRBJ2-1; D unclear. The CDR3 length is 15 residues. Germline values: CDR1 SGHTA, CDR2 FQGNSA. V was cut by 2 bases and J by 0 bases, with 8 bases left in between. CDR3 sequence (DNA): TGTGCCAGCAGCTTACGTAAGAGCTCCTACAATGAGCAGTTCTTC. It translates to CASSLRKSSYNEQFF.

This clonotype was recorded at least ten times. The chain is built from TRBV29-1 and TRBJ2-6; D not resolved. Germline CDR1 and CDR2: SQVTM and ANQGSEA. There are 14 residues in the CDR3. Trimming took 5 bases from V and 0 from J, leaving 8 bases between them. CDR3 nucleotides: TGCAGCGTTTTAAAGACCTCTGGGGCCAACGTCCTGACTTTC. Its translation is CSVLKTSGANVLTF.

This clonotype was seen ten or more times. The chain couples TRBV29-1 to TRBJ2-7; no definite D call. The V and J ends lost 0 bases and 1 base respectively, with 10 bases between them. The CDR3 spans 14 residues. Germline CDR1 reads SQVTM; CDR2 reads ANQGSEA. The CDR3 protein is CSVEDRGRSYEQYF. The CDR3 DNA reads TGCAGCGTTGAAGACCGAGGACGGTCCTACGAGCAGTACTTC.

This clonotype has just a few counts. The chain carries TRBV11-2 and TRBJ2-3; D unclear. CDR1 SGHAT and CDR2 FQNNGV come from the germline V gene. This CDR3 is built from 11 residues. Trimming pared 5 bases from V and 5 bases from J, leaving 5 bases between. The CDR3 here is CASSPLDTQYF. In DNA, the CDR3 is TGTGCCAGCAGCCCCCTAGATACGCAGTATTTT.

In this sample, this clonotype turned up many times. The chain carries TRBV4-1 and TRBJ1-6, with D perhaps TRBD1 (5 bases). V shed 1 base and J shed 2 bases, with 9 bases lying between them. This CDR3 comprises 16 residues. The V gene's germline CDR1 is MGHRA and CDR2 YSYEKL. CDR3 in amino acids: CASSQVLQAYNSPLHF. The CDR3 DNA reads as TGCGCCAGCAGCCAAGTCCTACAGGCCTATAATTCACCCCTCCACTTT.

The chain uses TRBV10-3 and TRBJ1-1; 8 bases line up with TRBD1. Trimming removed 7 bases from V and 1 base from J; junction bases left unmatched: 5. Looked up from germline, CDR1 is ENHRY and CDR2 is SYGVKD. The CDR3 spans 14 residues. This chain's CDR3 is CAITEGTGNTEAFF. The DNA of the CDR3 is TGTGCCATCACCGAGGGGACAGGGAACACTGAAGCTTTCTTT.

At least ten counts were recorded for this clonotype. CDR3 nucleotides: TGTGCCAGCAGCTTGGATCTGGGCAGGGCCTTTGACAATGAGCAGTTCTTC. Protein product: CASSLDLGRAFDNEQFF. The chain links TRBV5-4 to TRBJ2-1; D may be TRBD1 (5 bases). The CDR3 spans 17 residues. Germline loops: CDR1 SGHNT, CDR2 YYREEE (reference sequence). Trimming cost V 0 bases and J 5 bases, with 18 bases left between them. Full variable domain (outside the CDR3, taken from reference TRBV5-4 and TRBJ2-1): ETGVTQSPTHLIKTRGQQVTLRCSSQSGHNTVSWYQQALGQGPQFIFQYYREEENGRGNFPPRFSGLQFPNYSSELNVNALELDDSALYLCASSLDLGRAFDNEQFFGPGTRLTVL.

The chain carries TRBV5-6 and TRBJ2-7, with D uncertain. The V gene's germline CDR1 is SGHDT and CDR2 YYEEEE. Deletions cut 4 bases from V and 2 bases from J, with 13 bases between. The CDR3 consists of 14 residues. This chain's CDR3 is CASSTGVRTYEQYV. As DNA, the CDR3 is TGTGCCAGCAGCACTGGGGTCAGAACCTACGAGCAGTACGTC.

This clonotype has ten or more counts. The chain is built from TRBV7-2 and TRBJ2-1, with TRBD2 as a possible D gene (6 bases). CDR3 length: 13 residues. The V and J ends lost 2 bases and 10 bases respectively, with 12 bases between them. Germline lookup yields CDR1 SGHTA and CDR2 FQGNSA. The chain's CDR3 is CASSLLRGKEQFF. The DNA of the CDR3 is TGTGCCAGCAGCTTATTACGGGGGAAAGAGCAGTTCTTC.

The rearrangement links TRBV27 to TRBJ2-6; maybe TRBD1 (5 bases). Trimming left V 4 bases short and J 0 bases short, with 10 bases between. The CDR3 consists of 16 residues. The V gene's germline CDR1 is MNHEY and CDR2 SMNVEV (reference sequence). CDR3 in DNA: TGTGCCAGCAGTTCCCGACAGTCCTCTGGGGCCAACGTCCTGACTTTC. Encoded protein: CASSSRQSSGANVLTF. The entire variable domain, with the rest obtained from reference TRBV27 and TRBJ2-6, is as follows: EAQVTQNPRYLITVTGKKLTVTCSQNMNHEYMSWYRQDPGLGLRQIYYSMNVEVTDKGDVPEGYKVSRKEKRNFPLILESPSPNQTSLYFCASSSRQSSGANVLTFGAGSRLTVL.

This clonotype was detected many times. The CDR3 sequence is CASRVQGSNSPLHF. CDR3 DNA: TGTGCCAGCAGAGTGCAAGGATCAAATTCACCCCTCCACTTT. The rearrangement links TRBV2 to TRBJ1-6, with D hard to call. Germline V lookup: CDR1 SNHLY, CDR2 FYNNEI. V was trimmed by 6 bases and J by 7 bases, leaving 13 bases between them. The length of the CDR3 is 14 residues.

This clonotype was seen ten or more times. This chain joins TRBV11-2 and TRBJ1-2; D is undetermined. Trimming took 6 bases from V and 7 from J, leaving 12 bases between them. This CDR3 comprises 12 residues. Germline V gene data show CDR1 as SGHAT and CDR2 as FQNNGV. DNA for the CDR3: TGTGCCAGCAGGTCACCACTGGTTGGCTACACCTTC. Translation: CASRSPLVGYTF.

Many counts were recorded for this clonotype. This rearrangement joins TRBV5-1 to TRBJ2-6, with D possibly being TRBD2 (7 bases). The V gene lost 4 bases and the J gene lost 0 bases, with 17 bases spanning the gap. The CDR3 length is 18 residues. Germline lookup yields CDR1 SGHRS and CDR2 YFSETQ. DNA of the CDR3: TGCGCCAGCAGCGGTCCCACAGGGAGGGTCTCTGGGGCCAACGTCCTGACTTTC. This encodes CASSGPTGRVSGANVLTF.

Only a few counts were recorded for this clonotype. The rearrangement joins TRBV7-6 to TRBJ2-5; 14 bases are a match to TRBD2. The CDR3 has 18 residues. The germline V gene has CDR1 SGHVS and CDR2 FNYEAQ. V lost 5 bases, J lost 4 bases, and 12 bases stayed unmatched. CDR3 in amino acids: CASSRLAGGPLSGETQYF. CDR3 DNA sequence: TGTGCCAGCAGCAGACTAGCGGGAGGGCCGCTGTCTGGAGAGACCCAGTACTTC.

By proportion, this clonotype is medium-sized (0.01 to 0.1%). This chain joins TRBV20-1 and TRBJ2-3; D remains ambiguous. The V end was cut by 1 base, the J end by 5 bases, with 10 bases between. This CDR3 spans 13 amino acids. Germline values: CDR1 DFQATT, CDR2 SNEGSKA (reference sequence). CDR3 sequence: CSARVTGGDTQYF. CDR3 nucleotides: TGCAGTGCTAGAGTAACCGGCGGAGATACGCAGTATTTT.